These 31 T cell receptor beta chains were sequenced from one sample in a study of spatial heterogeneity in lung cancer. The time point is: sample taken at primary tumor resection. TCRs were sequenced from unsorted whole RNA of tumor, nontumor lung or PBMC. TCRdb fed the 5' RACE reads into MiXCR, producing one record per CDR3 protein. The sample consists of 77,000 or so distinct CDR3 sequences, more than 15% of them appearing once. The starting material was PBMCs, obtained at surgery. The origin of the receptors is a male donor with early-stage non-small cell lung cancer.

The chain recombines TRBV7-2 with TRBJ2-2; no reliable D call. V lost 5 bases to trimming and J lost 9 bases, with 19 bases between them. The CDR3 has 15 residues. Germline V gives CDR1 SGHTA, CDR2 FQGNSA. CDR3 loop: CASSPTGRGGRELFF. The CDR3 DNA is TGTGCCAGCAGCCCCACGGGTCGCGGTGGCCGGGAGCTGTTTTTT.

This clonotype was seen only a few times. This chain joins TRBV28 and TRBJ2-7, with TRBD2 matching over 7 bases. This CDR3 has 15 amino acids. The ends lost 6 bases at V and 5 bases at J; junction bases unmatched: 13. The germline gives CDR1 MDHEN, CDR2 SYDVKM. CDR3 residues: CASSLGSEGRDEQYF. CDR3 coding DNA: TGTGCCAGCAGCTTAGGGTCCGAGGGGAGGGACGAGCAGTACTTC.

V and J are TRBV6-2 or TRBV6-3 and TRBJ2-5; TRBD2 matches 8 bases. The junction had 4 bases not matched to a gene; V was cut back by 7 bases and J by 3 bases. Germline V gene sequence: CDR1 MNHEY, CDR2 SVGEGT. This CDR3 is built from 13 residues. The CDR3 loop is CASTGTSKETQYF. The CDR3 DNA follows: TGTGCCAGCACCGGGACTAGTAAAGAGACCCAGTACTTC.

This clonotype was picked up a small number of times. J is TRBJ2-7 and V is TRBV4-1; 7 nucleotides match TRBD1. Trimming removed 0 bases from V and 5 bases from J; junction bases left unmatched: 4. Germline V gene lookup returns CDR1 MGHRA and CDR2 YSYEKL. The CDR3 totals 14 residues. In DNA, the CDR3 is TGCGCCAGCAGCCAAGACCCGACAGGGAACGAGCAGTACTTC. Translated: CASSQDPTGNEQYF.

This clonotype appeared a few times. The chain employs TRBV11-3 and TRBJ1-1; weak D call: TRBD1 (5 bases). This CDR3 contains 14 residues. The germline CDR1 and CDR2 sequences are SGHNT and YENEEA. V lost 1 base and J 7 bases, leaving 13 bases between the germline ends. The CDR3 reads CASSLGTGGNEAFF. The CDR3 DNA sequence: TGTGCCAGCAGCTTAGGAACGGGGGGAAATGAAGCTTTCTTT.

This clonotype was detected ten times or more. V usage is TRBV6-5 and J usage is TRBJ1-1, with 8 bases matching TRBD1. CDR1 and CDR2 from the germline V gene are MNHEY and SVGAGI. J gave up 3 bases and V 4 bases, and 4 bases lay outside the gene matches. The CDR3 contains 14 residues. DNA of the CDR3: TGTGCCAGCAGTTCGCTGACAGGGGACACTGAAGCTTTCTTT. This translates into CASSSLTGDTEAFF.

The gene calls are TRBV19 and TRBJ2-1; TRBD2 might be the D (7 bases). V lost 6 bases, J lost 4 bases, and 16 bases lay in between. CDR1 LNHDA and CDR2 SQIVND come from the germline V gene (reference sequence). The CDR3 has 15 residues. The CDR3 is CASRGLRGHYNEQFF. The CDR3 DNA reads TGTGCCAGTAGGGGACTGCGGGGGCATTACAATGAGCAGTTCTTC.

This chain connects TRBV7-8 to TRBJ1-1; no clear D gene. Germline values: CDR1 SGHVS, CDR2 FQNEAQ. V gave up 5 bases and J gave up 2 bases, with 9 bases separating them. This CDR3 has 13 amino acids. CDR3 region: CASSQTLNTEAFF. CDR3 nucleotide sequence: TGTGCCAGCAGCCAAACATTAAACACTGAAGCTTTCTTT. The whole variable domain, remainder taken from reference TRBV7-8 and TRBJ1-1, is GAGVSQSPRYKVAKRGQDVALRCDPISGHVSLFWYQQALGQGPEFLTYFQNEAQLDKSGLPSDRFFAERPEGSVSTLKIQRTQQEDSAVYLCASSQTLNTEAFFGQGTRLTVV.

This chain connects TRBV5-6 to TRBJ2-7; a possible D gene is TRBD1 (6 bases). This CDR3 is built from 14 residues. V was clipped by 2 bases and J by 6 bases, with 15 bases between them. The germline V gene has CDR1 SGHDT and CDR2 YYEEEE. The CDR3 region has the DNA TGTGCCAGCAGCTTTGGCCTGACAGGAGGCGAGCAGTACTTC. This codes for CASSFGLTGGEQYF.

This clonotype was seen repeatedly, ten times or more. The CDR3 sequence: CASSLARGYYGYTF. In nucleotides, the CDR3 is TGCGCCAGCAGCTTGGCTAGGGGTTACTATGGCTACACCTTC. The genes are TRBV5-1 and TRBJ1-2, with D maybe TRBD1 (5 bases). The CDR3 has 14 residues. With 0 bases removed from V and 3 bases from J, the gap between germline ends came to 9 bases. Germline CDR1 and CDR2: SGHRS and YFSETQ.

This clonotype has a count of ten or more. V and J are TRBV3-2 and TRBJ2-7; the DNA was not compared with TRBD1, the D call given in the table. TRBV3-2 is described as a pseudogene. This CDR3 contains 17 residues. CDR3 sequence reads: CASSPSVEGGQAYEQYF. CDR3 nucleotides: TGTGCCAGCAGCCCGTCGGTCGAGGGGGGGCAGGCCTACGAGCAGTACTTC.

This clonotype was observed a single time. The rearrangement joins TRBV7-3 to TRBJ2-1, with TRBD2 matching over 13 bases. This CDR3 contains 17 residues. The V and J ends lost 5 bases and 6 bases, in that order; junction bases with no gene match: 10. Germline CDR1 reads SGHTA; CDR2 reads FQGTGA. The CDR3 coding sequence is TGTGCCAGCAGCCCATTTCTCCGGACTAGCGGGGGCAATGAGCAGTTCTTC. Protein product: CASSPFLRTSGGNEQFF.

This clonotype was seen at least ten times. The chain links TRBV7-2 to TRBJ2-3; D ambiguous. Germline CDR1 reads SGHTA; CDR2 reads FQGNSA. The V end was cut by 6 bases, the J end by 0 bases, with 13 bases between. This CDR3 is 15 amino acids long. CDR3 protein: CASRVTVASTDTQYF. The DNA for the CDR3 is TGTGCCAGCAGAGTAACCGTTGCTAGCACAGATACGCAGTATTTT.

This clonotype was counted between two and nine times. This chain uses TRBV27 with TRBJ2-5; D gene ambiguous. Germline CDR1 is MNHEY and CDR2 is SMNVEV (reference sequence). Trimming left V 5 bases short and J 0 bases short, with 16 bases between. The CDR3 runs 16 residues. In nucleotides, the CDR3 is TGTGCCAGCAGTCACGACTCCCGAAGTTACCAAGAGACCCAGTACTTC. Translating it yields CASSHDSRSYQETQYF.

The chain combines TRBV29-1 with TRBJ2-1; D is uncertain. Trimming took off 3 bases at V and 5 bases at J, with 11 bases between the two ends. CDR1 is SQVTM, CDR2 ANQGSEA, per germline. The CDR3 sequence is 13 residues long. This CDR3 reads CSVEVSSDNEQFF. The CDR3 coding sequence is TGCAGCGTTGAGGTCTCCTCTGACAATGAGCAGTTCTTC.

The sample holds one count of this clonotype. CDR3 DNA sequence: TGTGCCAGCAGCTACGATACGGAGAACTATGGCTACACCTTC. As protein: CASSYDTENYGYTF. The rearrangement joins TRBV7-9 to TRBJ1-2; no clear D. The CDR3 loop spans 14 amino acids. Trimming cost V 4 bases and J 2 bases, with 11 bases left between them. CDR1 and CDR2 from the germline V gene are SEHNR and FQNEAQ (reference sequence).

This clonotype was seen many times. This sequence joins TRBV20-1 and TRBJ2-1, with TRBD2 matching over 12 bases. Germline V CDR1 and CDR2: DFQATT, SNEGSKA (reference sequence). Trimming removed 0 bases from V and 6 bases from J; junction bases left unmatched: 9. The CDR3 runs to 17 residues. The CDR3 sequence: CSARDRGLAGRVNEQFF. As DNA, the CDR3 is TGCAGTGCTAGAGACCGAGGACTAGCGGGAAGAGTCAATGAGCAGTTCTTC.

This clonotype was found many times. V is TRBV11-1 and J is TRBJ1-1; D ambiguous. The CDR3 has 14 residues. Trimming stripped 5 bases from V and 3 bases from J, with 13 bases between. Germline loops: CDR1 SGHAT, CDR2 FQDESV (reference sequence). In DNA, the CDR3 is TGTGCCAGCAGCCACAAAGCTTTGGACACTGAAGCTTTCTTT. It translates to CASSHKALDTEAFF.

By share, this clonotype ranks as medium-sized. V gene TRBV29-1 combines with J gene TRBJ1-1, with TRBD1 matching 7 bases. CDR1 SQVTM and CDR2 ANQGSEA come from the germline V gene. The CDR3 sequence is 13 residues long. V dropped 4 bases and J dropped 7; count of bases not matched to a gene: 9. The CDR3, as DNA: TGCAGCGTTGTTTTTACAGGGGCGGGTGAAGCTTTCTTT. Residues: CSVVFTGAGEAFF.

The gene calls are TRBV5-1 and TRBJ2-7; D possibly corresponds to TRBD1 (5 bases). Germline V gives CDR1 SGHRS, CDR2 YFSETQ. The CDR3 is made up of 15 amino acids. The V and J ends lost 2 bases and 4 bases respectively, with 16 bases between them. The CDR3 reads CASSLRGEGEYEQYF. CDR3 coding DNA: TGCGCCAGCAGCTTAAGGGGCGAAGGGGAATACGAGCAGTACTTC.

The J gene is TRBJ1-6, the V gene TRBV7-9, with D hard to call. The germline CDR1 and CDR2 sequences are SEHNR and FQNEAQ (reference sequence). This CDR3 has 14 residues. The V gene lost 5 bases and the J gene lost 7 bases, with 12 bases spanning the gap. The CDR3 DNA reads TGTGCCAGCAGCCCCGCACTTAGCAATTCACCCCTCCACTTT. Protein product: CASSPALSNSPLHF.

With regard to this clonotype: Relative to the germline gene, one junction end is altered; a read error may explain this. This sequence joins TRBV7-7 and TRBJ1-1; 9 bases fit TRBD1. This CDR3 has 13 amino acids. Germline assignment: CDR1 SSHAT and CDR2 FNYEAQ (reference sequence). This CDR3 is CASSLDRGTEAFF. DNA for the CDR3: TGTGCTAGCAGCCTAGACAGGGGGACTGAAGCTTTCTTT.

This chain joins TRBV28 and TRBJ1-6; no clear D gene. The CDR3 loop spans 15 amino acids. Deletions cut 4 bases from V and 7 bases from J, with 14 bases between. CDR1 is MDHEN and CDR2 is SYDVKM in the germline V gene. The CDR3 nucleotides are TGTGCCAGCAGTTCCTCGGGCGCCGGGAATTCACCCCTCCACTTT. It codes for CASSSSGAGNSPLHF.

The chain recombines TRBV21-1 with TRBJ2-5; no DNA check was done on the table's D call, TRBD1. TRBV21-1 is deemed a pseudogene. This CDR3 region has 17 residues. The CDR3, as DNA: TGTGCCAGCAGCAAATCCCCCAGCGCCCCTCTAGAAGAGACCCAGTACTTC. Residues: CASSKSPSAPLEETQYF.

This clonotype was detected once. This chain connects TRBV7-9 to TRBJ2-1; 10 bases are a match to TRBD2. Germline CDR1 and CDR2: SEHNR and FQNEAQ (reference sequence). This CDR3 contains 14 residues. V gave up 2 bases and J gave up 8 bases; unmatched junction bases: 3. The CDR3 bases are TGTGCCAGCAGCTTAACTAGCGGGAATGATGAGCAGTTCTTC. Its translation: CASSLTSGNDEQFF.

This clonotype was seen only a few times. V is TRBV5-1 and J is TRBJ2-3; 9 bases line up with TRBD2. Looked up from germline, CDR1 is SGHRS and CDR2 is YFSETQ. V was pared by 3 bases and J by 4 bases, with 9 bases of the junction left unmatched. The CDR3 covers 16 residues. CDR3 sequence: CASSSSPGLAPDTQYF. The CDR3 DNA is TGCGCCAGCAGCTCGTCGCCGGGACTAGCCCCAGATACGCAGTATTTT.

This clonotype was seen a few times. The V and J genes are TRBV20-1 and TRBJ2-1, with D perhaps TRBD2 (6 bases). This CDR3 region has 11 residues. The V gene's germline CDR1 is DFQATT and CDR2 SNEGSKA (reference sequence). Trimming cost V 5 bases and J 12 bases, with 14 bases left between them. This chain's CDR3 is CSAGASGGQFF. The CDR3 DNA reads TGCAGTGCTGGGGCCTCCGGGGGGCAGTTCTTC.

This clonotype was recorded a few times. The gene calls are TRBV20-1 and TRBJ2-3, with D perhaps TRBD2 (5 bases). Germline lookup yields CDR1 DFQATT and CDR2 SNEGSKA (reference sequence). Trimming cost V 8 bases and J 0 bases, with 12 bases left between them. This CDR3 is built from 13 residues. In DNA, the CDR3 is TGCAGTACAGCCGGCGGGAGCACAGATACGCAGTATTTT. Protein: CSTAGGSTDTQYF.

This clonotype was detected a few times. The rearrangement links TRBV28 to TRBJ2-5, with D perhaps matching TRBD1 or TRBD2 (5 bases each). V was trimmed by 5 bases and J by 5 bases, leaving 9 bases between them. CDR1 is MDHEN and CDR2 is SYDVKM in the germline V gene. The CDR3 sequence is 12 residues long. The CDR3 region has the DNA TGTGCCAGCAGTAGAGGGGAGGAGACCCAGTACTTC. This codes for CASSRGEETQYF.

CDR3 protein: CAWSTGGLDIQYF. Here the CDR3 DNA reads TGTGCCTGGAGTACAGGGGGCCTGGACATTCAGTACTTC. The chain links TRBV30 to TRBJ2-4; 9 bases agree with TRBD1. Germline CDR1 GTSNPN, CDR2 SVGIG (reference sequence). V trimming: 2 bases; J trimming: 8 bases; junction bases outside the gene matches: 4. This CDR3 comprises 13 residues.

The chain has TRBV20-1 and TRBJ1-1, with a tentative D call TRBD1 (6 bases). CDR1 is DFQATT and CDR2 is SNEGSKA in the germline V gene (reference sequence). CDR3 length: 14 residues. The V end lost 5 bases, the J end lost 0 bases, and 13 bases lay between the germline ends. The CDR3 DNA reads TGCAGTGCTGGGGGGGGACACCTGAACACTGAAGCTTTCTTT. Translated, it gives CSAGGGHLNTEAFF.